This T cell receptor beta chain comes out of a study of T cells after yellow fever vaccination. General study points: When the response was secondary, it was weaker but reached its peak faster, day 5 versus 15. Once the booster was given, most primary-vaccination clones reappeared, at about 95% for CD4 and around 90% for CD8. At day 0, almost all vaccine-responding clonotypes escaped detection in the sorted memory subsets.

In this sample, this clonotype turned up many times. TCR cDNA, made by 5'RACE template switching, carried an added universal primer site and UMIs. TCRdb analysed the 5' RACE reads with MiXCR anew, one entry per CDR3 protein. Of 15,000 or so distinct CDR3 sequences in the sample, approximately 7% were seen once. Germline loops: CDR1 DFQATT, CDR2 SNEGSKA (reference sequence). This CDR3 has 15 amino acids. J gave up 2 bases and V 1 base, and 2 bases lay outside the gene matches. This material consisted of PBMCs, either bulk or a sorted T-cell subset (CD4+, CD8+, memory, or dextramer-sorted; not recorded which), taken on the day of the yellow fever booster vaccination. The genes are TRBV20-1 and TRBJ2-1; 10 positions match TRBD2. This receptor was obtained from a man between 18 and 35 years old who received the YFV17D yellow fever vaccine. Written as DNA, the CDR3 is TGCAGTGCTAGAGGGAGCGGGGGGGCCTACAATGAGCAGTTCTTC. Translated: CSARGSGGAYNEQFF.